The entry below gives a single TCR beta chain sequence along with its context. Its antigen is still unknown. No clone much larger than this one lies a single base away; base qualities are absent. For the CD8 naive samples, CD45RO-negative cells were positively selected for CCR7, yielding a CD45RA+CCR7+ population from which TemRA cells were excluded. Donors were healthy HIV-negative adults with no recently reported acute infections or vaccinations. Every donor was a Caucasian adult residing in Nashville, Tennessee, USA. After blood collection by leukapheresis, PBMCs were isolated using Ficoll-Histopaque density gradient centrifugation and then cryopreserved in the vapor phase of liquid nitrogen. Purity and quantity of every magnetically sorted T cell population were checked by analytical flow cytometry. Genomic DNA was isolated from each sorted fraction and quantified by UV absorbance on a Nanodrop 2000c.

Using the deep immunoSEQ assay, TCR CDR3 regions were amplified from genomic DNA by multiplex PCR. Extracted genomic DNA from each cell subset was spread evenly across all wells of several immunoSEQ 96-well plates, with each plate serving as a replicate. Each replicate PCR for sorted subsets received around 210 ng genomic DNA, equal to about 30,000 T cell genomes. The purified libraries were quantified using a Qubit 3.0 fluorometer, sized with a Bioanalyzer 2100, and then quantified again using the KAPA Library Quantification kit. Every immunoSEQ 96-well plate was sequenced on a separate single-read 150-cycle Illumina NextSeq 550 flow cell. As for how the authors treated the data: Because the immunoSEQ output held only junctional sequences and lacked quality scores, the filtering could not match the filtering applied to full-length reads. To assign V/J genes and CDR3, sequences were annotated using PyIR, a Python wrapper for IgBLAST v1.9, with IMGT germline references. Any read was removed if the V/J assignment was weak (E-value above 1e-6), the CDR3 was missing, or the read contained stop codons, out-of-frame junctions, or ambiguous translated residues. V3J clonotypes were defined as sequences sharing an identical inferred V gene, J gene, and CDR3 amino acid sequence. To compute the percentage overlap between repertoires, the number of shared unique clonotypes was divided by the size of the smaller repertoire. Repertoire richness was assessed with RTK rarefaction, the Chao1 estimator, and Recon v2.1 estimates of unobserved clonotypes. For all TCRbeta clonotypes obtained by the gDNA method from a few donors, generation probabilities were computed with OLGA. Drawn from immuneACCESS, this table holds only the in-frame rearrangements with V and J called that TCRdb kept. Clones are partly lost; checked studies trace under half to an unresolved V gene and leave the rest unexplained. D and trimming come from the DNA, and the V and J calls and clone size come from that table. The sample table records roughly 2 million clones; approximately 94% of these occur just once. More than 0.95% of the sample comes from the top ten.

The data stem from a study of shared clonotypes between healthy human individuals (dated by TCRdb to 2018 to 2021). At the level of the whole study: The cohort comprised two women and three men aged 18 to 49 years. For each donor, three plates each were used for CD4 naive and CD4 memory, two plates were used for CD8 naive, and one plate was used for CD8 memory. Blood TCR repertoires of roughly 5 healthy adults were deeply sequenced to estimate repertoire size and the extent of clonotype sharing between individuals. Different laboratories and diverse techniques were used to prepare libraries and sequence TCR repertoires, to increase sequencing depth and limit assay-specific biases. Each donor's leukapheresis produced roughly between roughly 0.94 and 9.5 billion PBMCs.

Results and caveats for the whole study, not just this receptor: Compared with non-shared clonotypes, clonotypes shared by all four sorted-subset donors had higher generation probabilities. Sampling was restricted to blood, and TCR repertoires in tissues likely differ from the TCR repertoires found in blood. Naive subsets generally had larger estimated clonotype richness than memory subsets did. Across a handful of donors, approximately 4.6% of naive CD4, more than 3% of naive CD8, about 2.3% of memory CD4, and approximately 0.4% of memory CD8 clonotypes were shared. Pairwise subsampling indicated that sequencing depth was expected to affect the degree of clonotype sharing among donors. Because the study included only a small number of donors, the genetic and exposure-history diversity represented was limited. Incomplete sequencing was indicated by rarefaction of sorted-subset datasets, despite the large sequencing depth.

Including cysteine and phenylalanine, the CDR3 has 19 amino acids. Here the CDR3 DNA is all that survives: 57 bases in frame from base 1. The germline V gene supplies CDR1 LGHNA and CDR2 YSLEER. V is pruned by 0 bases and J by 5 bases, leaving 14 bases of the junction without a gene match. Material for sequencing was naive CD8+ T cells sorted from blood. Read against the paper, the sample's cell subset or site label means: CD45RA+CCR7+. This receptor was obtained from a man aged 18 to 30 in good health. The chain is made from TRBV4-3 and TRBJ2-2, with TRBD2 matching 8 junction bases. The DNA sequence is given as TGCGCCAGCAGCCAAGACCGAACGGGAGGGCCGGTGGATACCGGGGAGCTGTTTTTT. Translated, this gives CASSQDRTGGPVDTGELFF.